Following are 30 T cell receptor beta chains from one sample sequenced in a study of T cell responses to AZD1222 COVID-19 vaccine (dated by TCRdb to the early 2020s). This specimen's time point label, interpreted: baseline before first vaccination. The library was made by the immunoSEQ multiplex PCR assay. TCRdb obtained this table from immuneACCESS and retained in-frame rearrangements with V and J assigned. These tables miss some clones; where compared with another copy, unresolved V genes account for less than half of the shortfall, and the remainder is unexplained. This sample is represented by 100,000 or so clones; 88% of them were singletons. The ten top clones hold about 1.7% of the sample. The source was peripheral blood, collected on day 0 of AZD1222 vaccination. These receptors all stem from an adult in good health.

V is TRBV6-5 and J is TRBJ2-5; D is unclear. This CDR3 has 14 residues. Germline V gives CDR1 MNHEY, CDR2 SVGAGI. Trimming cost V 0 bases and J 2 bases, with 7 bases left between them. CDR3 sequence (DNA): TGTGCCAGCAGTTACTCGAGGCAGCAAGAGACCCAGTACTTC. It encodes CASSYSRQQETQYF.

The genes are TRBV7-6 and TRBJ1-4; a possible D gene is TRBD1 (5 bases). Looked up from germline, CDR1 is SGHVS and CDR2 is FNYEAQ. V lost 1 base and J lost 1, with 13 bases in between. The CDR3 sequence is 17 residues long. CDR3 sequence reads: CASSLEGGALTNEKLFF. For the CDR3, the DNA is TGTGCCAGCAGCTTAGAAGGAGGGGCCTTAACTAATGAAAAACTGTTTTTT.

The genes are TRBV30 and TRBJ2-7; 9 positions agree with TRBD1. This CDR3 region has 18 residues. V was pared by 6 bases and J by 0 bases, with 18 bases of the junction left unmatched. Germline CDR1 is GTSNPN and CDR2 is SVGIG (reference sequence). The CDR3 here is CACSSKYLPGQGSYEQYF. The CDR3 DNA sequence: TGTGCCTGCTCATCCAAATATTTACCGGGACAGGGCTCCTACGAGCAGTACTTC.

The V and J genes are TRBV4-1 and TRBJ2-1, with D uncertain. V lost 8 bases and J lost 4, with 24 bases in between. CDR3 length equals 17 residues. The germline CDR1 and CDR2 sequences are MGHRA and YSYEKL. The CDR3 DNA sequence: TGCGCCAGCGCAAGTTCACTATTGGAAGATACGTACAATGAGCAGTTCTTC. It specifies CASASSLLEDTYNEQFF.

The CDR3 DNA sequence: TGTGCCAGCAGCCCCCCGACAAGCTCTGGAAACACCATATATTTT. This gives the protein CASSPPTSSGNTIYF. The gene calls are TRBV7-9 and TRBJ1-3; D gene ambiguous. Germline assignment: CDR1 SEHNR and CDR2 FQNEAQ (reference sequence). The CDR3 extends over 15 amino acids. V dropped 5 bases and J dropped 0 bases, with 11 bases sitting between them.

Written as DNA, the CDR3 is TGTGCCAGCAGCGGTCTAGCGGTGAATGAGCAGTTCTTC. Protein sequence: CASSGLAVNEQFF. The J gene is TRBJ2-1, the V gene TRBV14; TRBD2 aligns across 7 bases. The CDR3 has 13 amino acids. V shed 5 bases, J shed 7 bases, and the junction held 5 bases outside the gene matches. Germline CDR1 SGHDN, CDR2 FVKESK. The variable domain in full, completed from reference TRBV14 and TRBJ2-1, reads EAGVTQFPSHSVIEKGQTVTLRCDPISGHDNLYWYRRVMGKEIKFLLHFVKESKQDESGMPNNRFLAERTGGTYSTLKVQPAELEDSGVYFCASSGLAVNEQFFGPGTRLTVL.

The rearrangement joins TRBV4-1 to TRBJ2-3; 12 nucleotides agree with TRBD2. The CDR3 has 16 residues. V dropped 7 bases and J dropped 2; count of bases not matched to a gene: 7. CDR1 MGHRA and CDR2 YSYEKL come from the germline V gene. The CDR3 coding sequence is TGCGCCAGCAAAGGACTAGCGGGGATCCCCACAGATACGCAGTATTTT. Protein sequence: CASKGLAGIPTDTQYF.

Notes on this clone: A junction boundary mismatches the germline segment, possibly from a read error. Other DNA sequences from this sample encode an identical CDR3 as well. The chain couples TRBV6-5 to TRBJ1-6; TRBD1 matches 7 bases. The germline CDR1 and CDR2 sequences are MNHEY and SVGAGI. This CDR3 has 15 residues. CDR3 amino acids: CASSYSRDRNSPLHF. CDR3 bases: TGCGCCAGCAGTTACTCCCGGGACAGAAATTCACCCCTCCACTTT.

This chain uses TRBV18 with TRBJ2-7; 8 positions match TRBD1. Per the germline V gene, CDR1 is KGHSH and CDR2 is LQKENI. Losses at the gene ends were 5 bases for V and 2 bases for J; bases not matched to a gene: 5. This CDR3 region has 14 residues. Here the CDR3 DNA reads TGTGCCAGCTCAGGGACAGGACATACCTACGAGCAGTACTTC. Protein sequence: CASSGTGHTYEQYF.

CDR3 region: CASSPGTTSNQPQHF. CDR3 nucleotide sequence: TGTGCCAGCAGCCCTGGGACAACTAGCAATCAGCCCCAGCATTTT. The chain carries TRBV7-2 and TRBJ1-5; TRBD1 is a possible D gene (6 bases). CDR1 and CDR2 (germline): SGHTA, FQGNSA. The CDR3 has 15 amino acids. V lost 5 bases to trimming and J lost 0 bases, with 11 bases between them.

This clone has just one count. This chain connects TRBV9 to TRBJ2-3; 12 nucleotides match TRBD2. CDR3 length equals 16 residues. V was pared by 0 bases and J by 5 bases, with 4 bases of the junction left unmatched. Germline V gives CDR1 SGDLS, CDR2 YYNGEE. The CDR3 is CASSVDEGLAGDTQYF. The CDR3 DNA reads as TGTGCCAGCAGCGTAGATGAGGGACTAGCGGGAGATACGCAGTATTTT.

The J gene is TRBJ2-1, the V gene TRBV20-1, with D hard to call. Germline lookup yields CDR1 DFQATT and CDR2 SNEGSKA (reference sequence). Trimming removed 3 bases at V and 0 bases at J, with 6 bases between. The CDR3 runs to 13 residues. The CDR3 nucleotides are TGCAGTGCTAGTCTGTTCTCCTACAATGAGCAGTTCTTC. Its translation: CSASLFSYNEQFF.

The chain has TRBV4-3 and TRBJ2-7; D is possibly TRBD1 or TRBD2 (5 bases each). The CDR3 spans 16 residues. CDR1 is LGHNA, CDR2 YSLEER, per germline. The germline V and J ends were trimmed by 1 base and 4 bases, with 17 bases remaining between them. Written as DNA, the CDR3 is TGCGCCAGCAGCCAAGCCTGGGGGACCTACTCGTACGAGCAGTACTTC. This sequence encodes CASSQAWGTYSYEQYF.

This CDR3 reads CASSETSIVSNQPQHF. CDR3 in DNA: TGTGCCAGCAGCGAAACATCCATAGTTAGCAATCAGCCCCAGCATTTT. This sequence joins TRBV5-6 and TRBJ1-5; D is undetermined. V lost 4 bases to trimming and J lost 0 bases, with 14 bases between them. This CDR3 has 16 amino acids. The germline CDR1 and CDR2 sequences are SGHDT and YYEEEE.

This clone was picked up a small number of times. The rearrangement uses TRBV27 and TRBJ2-5; D ambiguous. The CDR3 covers 15 residues. V was clipped by 5 bases and J by 7 bases, with 20 bases between them. The V gene's germline CDR1 is MNHEY and CDR2 SMNVEV (reference sequence). Here the CDR3 reads CASSPLAQQDVTQYF. CDR3 bases: TGTGCCAGCAGTCCCCTGGCCCAACAAGATGTGACCCAGTACTTC.

As DNA, the CDR3 is TGCGCCAGCAGCCAAGATACGGGGGTGGTTAACTATGGCTACACCTTC. Protein: CASSQDTGVVNYGYTF. The chain has TRBV4-3 and TRBJ1-2; the D gene is possibly TRBD1 (5 bases). V lost 0 bases and J lost 1, with 12 bases in between. The germline V gene has CDR1 LGHNA and CDR2 YSLEER. The CDR3 is 16 residues long.

The rearrangement uses TRBV7-9 and TRBJ2-1; tentative D call: TRBD1 (6 bases). Trimming cost V 2 bases and J 2 bases, with 10 bases left between them. This CDR3 is 15 amino acids long. Germline V gene lookup returns CDR1 SEHNR and CDR2 FQNEAQ (reference sequence). The CDR3 bases are TGTGCCAGCAGCTTACCGACAGGAGCCTACAATGAGCAGTTCTTC. It codes for CASSLPTGAYNEQFF.

This clone showed up just a few times. The CDR3 spells CSVDDSHPPYNEQFF. Written as DNA, the CDR3 is TGCAGCGTTGACGACAGTCACCCCCCCTACAATGAGCAGTTCTTC. The chain uses TRBV29-1 and TRBJ2-1, with a weak D call TRBD1 (5 bases). There are 15 residues in the CDR3. V shed 3 bases and J shed 2 bases, with 14 bases lying between them. From germline, CDR1 is SQVTM and CDR2 ANQGSEA.

The V call is TRBV30, the J call TRBJ2-2, with 9 bases that match TRBD2. The CDR3 spans 15 residues. V lost 1 base, J lost 6 bases, and 6 bases stayed unmatched. Per germline, CDR1 GTSNPN and CDR2 SVGIG (reference sequence). CDR3 bases: TGTGCCTGGAGTGAAGGCGGGAGGGAGTCCGGGGAGCTGTTTTTT. It encodes CAWSEGGRESGELFF.

This clone occurred once. V is TRBV25-1 and J is TRBJ2-5; the match to TRBD1 covers 9 bases. CDR3 length equals 14 residues. Germline trimming cut 5 bases from V and 6 bases from J; bases unmatched to any gene: 7. Germline assignment: CDR1 MGHDK and CDR2 SYGVNS. This CDR3 is CASSPGGQGKTQYF. The CDR3 DNA reads TGTGCCAGCAGTCCTGGCGGACAGGGGAAGACCCAGTACTTC.

The chain employs TRBV27 and TRBJ2-1, with 8 bases that match TRBD1. V trimming: 6 bases; J trimming: 5 bases; junction bases outside the gene matches: 9. Germline loops: CDR1 MNHEY, CDR2 SMNVEV (reference sequence). The CDR3 spans 15 residues. The CDR3 here is CASRVGQGKDNEQFF. CDR3 nucleotide sequence: TGTGCCAGCAGGGTAGGACAGGGCAAGGACAATGAGCAGTTCTTC.

The chain combines TRBV6-2 or TRBV6-3 with TRBJ2-7; D uncertain. V was trimmed by 4 bases and J by 3 bases, leaving 7 bases between them. Germline CDR1 MNHEY, CDR2 SVGEGT. This CDR3 is built from 12 residues. Here the CDR3 reads CASSLLNYEQYF. CDR3 bases: TGTGCCAGCAGTTTACTCAACTACGAGCAGTACTTC.

The rearrangement links TRBV7-2 to TRBJ1-3; maybe TRBD1 (5 bases). Germline CDR1 is SGHTA and CDR2 is FQGNSA. Trimming removed 5 bases at V and 0 bases at J, with 8 bases between. The CDR3 runs 14 residues. In nucleotides, the CDR3 is TGTGCCAGCAGCCAGGGACTCTCTGGAAACACCATATATTTT. Its translation: CASSQGLSGNTIYF.

For the CDR3, the DNA is TGTGCCAGCAGCTTAGGTACTAGGGGAGGCTACACCTTC. It yields the protein CASSLGTRGGYTF. The chain couples TRBV7-2 to TRBJ1-2; D possibly corresponds to TRBD1 (5 bases). Germline CDR1 SGHTA, CDR2 FQGNSA. The V end lost 1 base, the J end lost 8 bases, and 11 bases lay between the germline ends. The CDR3 runs to 13 residues.

The chain uses TRBV9 and TRBJ1-2; 9 positions match TRBD1. The length of the CDR3 is 13 residues. The germline V gene has CDR1 SGDLS and CDR2 YYNGEE. V trimming: 5 bases; J trimming: 5 bases; junction bases outside the gene matches: 4. CDR3: CASRTGTGYGYTF. The CDR3 DNA reads as TGTGCCAGCAGAACCGGGACAGGGTATGGCTACACCTTC.

The chain has TRBV6-5 and TRBJ1-1; D unresolved. Per the germline V gene, CDR1 is MNHEY and CDR2 is SVGAGI. The germline V and J ends were trimmed by 4 bases and 1 base, with 10 bases remaining between them. This CDR3 spans 14 amino acids. This CDR3 reads CASSSSAGNTEAFF. Written as DNA, the CDR3 is TGTGCCAGCAGTTCCTCGGCCGGGAACACTGAAGCTTTCTTT.

The chain links TRBV10-3 to TRBJ1-2; 8 positions agree with TRBD1. CDR3 size: 14 residues. With V trimmed by 3 bases and J by 4 bases, 4 bases remained unmatched. Germline CDR1 ENHRY, CDR2 SYGVKD. Here the CDR3 DNA reads TGTGCCATCAGTGATGGGACAGGCGGCTATGGCTACACCTTC. Its translation is CAISDGTGGYGYTF.

This chain connects TRBV18 to TRBJ2-3; no definite D call. V was cut by 6 bases and J by 0 bases, with 10 bases left in between. CDR1 and CDR2 (germline): KGHSH, LQKENI. This CDR3 has 14 amino acids. CDR3 bases: TGTGCCAGCTCCCCCAGCCGTAGCACAGATACGCAGTATTTT. Protein product: CASSPSRSTDTQYF.

The chain joins TRBV11-2 to TRBJ1-5, with D perhaps matching TRBD1 (6 bases). The V end lost 4 bases, the J end lost 0 bases, and 13 bases lay between the germline ends. The CDR3 covers 16 residues. Per the germline V gene, CDR1 is SGHAT and CDR2 is FQNNGV. CDR3 nucleotide sequence: TGTGCCAGCAGCTCTACAGGGACCGATAGCAATCAGCCCCAGCATTTT. Its translation: CASSSTGTDSNQPQHF.

This rearrangement joins TRBV28 to TRBJ1-4, with D possibly being TRBD1 (6 bases). The CDR3 loop spans 16 amino acids. Germline values: CDR1 MDHEN, CDR2 SYDVKM. The V end was cut by 0 bases, the J end by 2 bases, with 10 bases between. This CDR3 is CASSLWGGATNEKLFF. For the CDR3, the DNA is TGTGCCAGCAGTTTATGGGGGGGGGCGACTAATGAAAAACTGTTTTTT.